This T cell receptor beta chain is from a study of T cells after yellow fever vaccination. General study findings and limits: Weaker, the secondary response peaked sooner, at day 5 versus 15.

In its sample, this clonotype was seen many times. Its cognate antigen is unknown. TCRdb redid the calling of the 5' RACE reads with MiXCR, one entry per CDR3 protein. The table includes some 600,000 distinct CDR3 sequences, about 17% detected once. The CDR3 has 17 residues. Germline CDR1 reads MNHEY; CDR2 reads SVGAGI. V was clipped by 0 bases and J by 8 bases, with 19 bases between them. This rearrangement joins TRBV6-5 to TRBJ1-4; D not resolved. The receptor comes from a man aged 18 to 30 who received the YFV17D yellow fever vaccine. The sample consisted of PBMCs, taken roughly 5 days after the first yellow fever vaccination. The CDR3 region has the DNA TGTGCCAGCAGTTACTCCAATTTTCAGGCCATGAGGGAAAAACTGTTTTTT. Amino acid sequence: CASSYSNFQAMREKLFF.